Listed below are T cell receptor beta chains from one sample, sequenced in a study of blood T cells in healthy people across ages. Using its own MiXCR run on the 5' RACE reads, TCRdb lists one record per CDR3 protein. Here the sample spans roughly 700,000 distinct CDR3 sequences, over 45% being singletons. Material for sequencing was blood. These receptors came from a woman aged 60-75 years in good health. The CDR3 runs from the conserved cysteine through the conserved F or W. A D gene is named only where the DNA matches it firmly. Clone size, where shown, is once, few, many, or a class for clones that have expanded.

CATSRDFDRREKLFF TGTGCCACCAGCAGAGACTTTGACAGGAGGGAAAAACTGTTTTTT TRBJ1-4 - - TRBV15 15
CASSRVRGWDRGNNEQFF TGTGCCAGCAGCCGAGTAAGGGGCTGGGACAGGGGTAACAATGAGCAGTTCTTC TRBJ2-1 - TRBD1 TRBV5-6 18
CSARDRETANTEAFF TGCAGTGCTAGAGATCGAGAGACAGCGAACACTGAAGCTTTCTTT TRBJ1-1 - - TRBV20-1 15
CASSLFPRTENIQYF TGTGCCAGCAGTTTATTTCCCCGTACAGAAAACATTCAGTACTTC TRBJ2-4 few - TRBV28 15
CASSTRVGPQETQYF TGTGCCAGCAGCACCAGGGTGGGGCCCCAAGAGACCCAGTACTTC TRBJ2-5 - - TRBV7-2 15
CSTLGGQPNYNEQFF TGCAGTACATTAGGGGGGCAGCCGAATTACAATGAGCAGTTCTTC TRBJ2-1 - - TRBV20-1 15
CASSSQADNEQFF TGTGCCAGCAGCTCCCAGGCTGACAATGAGCAGTTCTTC TRBJ2-1 few - TRBV7-2 13
CASSWGRGQGYGYTF TGCGCCAGCAGCTGGGGTCGCGGACAGGGGTATGGCTACACCTTC TRBJ1-2 - TRBD1 TRBV5-1 15
CASRPLDSNGYTF TGTGCCAGCAGACCCCTGGACAGCAATGGCTACACCTTC TRBJ1-2 - - TRBV6-2/TRBV6-3 13
CASSVRQVADTQYF TGTGCCAGCAGTGTCCGACAGGTAGCAGATACGCAGTATTTT TRBJ2-3 - - TRBV12-3/TRBV12-4 14
CASSWWQGGNEQFF TGTGCCAGCAGTTGGTGGCAGGGGGGTAATGAGCAGTTCTTC TRBJ2-1 - - TRBV12-3/TRBV12-4 14
CASSLTSYNEQYF TGTGCCAGCAGCTTGACCTCCTACAATGAGCAGTACTTC TRBJ2-7 - - TRBV7-2 13
CASQLWGQAFF TGTGCCAGCCAATTATGGGGGCAAGCTTTCTTT TRBJ1-1 - - TRBV28 11
CASSVRTGNNQPQHF TGTGCCAGCAGCGTTAGGACAGGGAACAATCAGCCCCAGCATTTT TRBJ1-5 - TRBD1 TRBV12-3/TRBV12-4 15
CASRPGGHEKLFF TGTGCCAGTAGACCAGGGGGGCACGAAAAACTGTTTTTT TRBJ1-4 - TRBD1 TRBV28 13
CVSSPLTGMNTEAFF TGTGTCAGCAGCCCCCTGACAGGGATGAACACTGAAGCTTTCTTT TRBJ1-1 - - TRBV21-1 15
CASSFRGKNEQFF TGTGCCAGCAGTTTCCGAGGGAAGAATGAGCAGTTCTTC TRBJ2-1 - - TRBV25-1 13
CASSLAAASGNTIYF TGCGCCAGCAGCTTGGCAGCAGCCTCTGGAAACACCATATATTTT TRBJ1-3 - - TRBV5-1 15
CASSWTGGGYTF TGTGCCAGCAGCTGGACAGGTGGTGGCTACACCTTC TRBJ1-2 many TRBD1 TRBV7-9 12
CASSSPKGAREGDTQYF TGTGCCAGCAGCTCACCGAAGGGGGCGCGGGAAGGAGATACGCAGTATTTT TRBJ2-3 - - TRBV7-2 17
CASSGRGDMQYF TGTGCCAGCAGCGGGCGAGGAGATATGCAGTATTTT TRBJ2-3 - - TRBV12-3/TRBV12-4 12
CATSEYGRAIGEQFF TGTGCCACCAGTGAATACGGGAGGGCCATAGGTGAGCAGTTCTTC TRBJ2-1 few TRBD2 TRBV24-1 15
CASSVFPSGSRVGDKNIQYF TGTGCCAGCAGCGTATTCCCAAGCGGGAGTCGGGTGGGGGACAAAAACATTCAGTACTTC TRBJ2-4 - TRBD2 TRBV7-2 20
CASSLVVAGHNEQFF TGCGCCAGCAGCTTGGTGGTAGCGGGACACAATGAGCAGTTCTTC TRBJ2-1 few TRBD2 TRBV5-1 15
CASSFGPGQETGANVLTF TGTGCCAGCAGCTTCGGACCGGGACAGGAGACTGGGGCCAACGTCCTGACTTTC TRBJ2-6 - TRBD1 TRBV7-2 18
CASRDGNTYEQYF TGTGCCAGCAGGGACGGCAACACCTACGAGCAGTACTTC TRBJ2-7 few - TRBV6-6 13
CSVGQTYEQYF TGCAGCGTAGGACAGACCTACGAGCAGTACTTC TRBJ2-7 - - TRBV29-1 11
CASNLNPVYGELFF TGTGCCAGCAACTTAAACCCGGTTTACGGGGAGCTGTTTTTT TRBJ2-2 few - TRBV7-2 14
CSARATGGVNDYNEQFF TGCAGTGCTAGAGCAACAGGGGGCGTAAATGACTACAATGAGCAGTTCTTC TRBJ2-1 - TRBD1 TRBV20-1 17
CSVVTTRNGGSYNEQFF TGCAGCGTTGTAACGACTAGGAATGGGGGCTCCTACAATGAGCAGTTCTTC TRBJ2-1 - - TRBV29-1 17
CASRYGLSSYEQYF TGTGCCAGCAGATACGGACTTTCATCCTACGAGCAGTACTTC TRBJ2-7 - - TRBV27 14
CAISVIGDNEQYF TGTGCCATCAGTGTAATTGGGGACAATGAGCAGTACTTC TRBJ2-7 - - TRBV10-3 13
CASSRFDEQFF TGTGCCAGCAGTCGATTTGATGAGCAGTTCTTC TRBJ2-1 few - TRBV6-6 11
CASSLGGGGNQPQHF TGTGCCAGCAGCTTAGGAGGGGGCGGCAATCAGCCCCAGCATTTT TRBJ1-5 - TRBD1 TRBV7-2 15
CAISRDRDQPQHF TGTGCCATCAGCAGAGACAGAGATCAGCCCCAGCATTTT TRBJ1-5 once - TRBV10-3 13
CASSQDLGSGELFF TGCGCCAGCAGCCAAGATTTGGGGTCCGGGGAGCTGTTTTTT TRBJ2-2 - - TRBV4-3 14
CASSSKGAGLYTEAFF TGTGCCAGCAGCTCCAAGGGGGCGGGGTTATATACTGAAGCTTTCTTT TRBJ1-1 few TRBD1 TRBV7-9 16
CASSLDWGRPYEQYF TGTGCCAGCAGCCTCGACTGGGGGAGGCCCTACGAGCAGTACTTC TRBJ2-7 - - TRBV11-2 15
CASSYRQGNIYEQYF TGTGCCAGCAGTTACCGGCAGGGTAATATCTACGAGCAGTACTTC TRBJ2-7 - - TRBV6-6 15
CASTFVAGEGLKTQYF TGTGCCAGCACCTTCGTAGCGGGAGAGGGATTGAAGACCCAGTACTTC TRBJ2-5 - TRBD2 TRBV6-2/TRBV6-3 16
CASSHGFLWENEQFF TGCGCCAGCAGCCACGGATTTTTGTGGGAGAATGAGCAGTTCTTC TRBJ2-1 - - TRBV4-1 15
CASSQGQERGYEKLFF TGCGCCAGCAGCCAAGGACAGGAGCGTGGGTATGAAAAACTGTTTTTT TRBJ1-4 many - TRBV4-3 16
CASSPPSGGRYNEQFF TGTGCCAGCTCACCACCGTCCGGGGGAAGATACAATGAGCAGTTCTTC TRBJ2-1 once - TRBV18 16
CASSDQGNQPQHF TGTGCCAGCAGCGACCAGGGCAATCAGCCCCAGCATTTT TRBJ1-5 - - TRBV5-6 13
CASSQVLAGAYEQYF TGCGCCAGCAGCCAAGTCCTAGCGGGAGCCTACGAGCAGTACTTC TRBJ2-7 many TRBD2 TRBV4-3 15
CASTISGMNEKLFF TGTGCCAGCACCATTTCGGGGATGAATGAAAAACTGTTTTTT TRBJ1-4 few - TRBV12-3/TRBV12-4 14
CSGGQGSYEQYF TGCAGCGGTGGACAGGGGTCGTACGAGCAGTACTTC TRBJ2-7 few TRBD1 TRBV29-1 12
CASSQVQMGTTGGESRETQYF TGTGCCAGCAGCCAAGTGCAAATGGGGACAACCGGAGGGGAGTCCCGAGAGACCCAGTACTTC TRBJ2-5 - - TRBV4-2 21
CASSPDHGVLGEQYF TGTGCCAGCAGCCCAGACCATGGGGTCCTCGGCGAGCAGTACTTC TRBJ2-7 - - TRBV11-2 15
CASSQFGQDYYEQYF TGTGCCAGCAGCCAGTTCGGACAGGACTACTACGAGCAGTACTTC TRBJ2-7 - - TRBV5-5 15
CATQGYFYGYTF TGTGCCACCCAGGGATACTTCTATGGCTACACCTTC TRBJ1-2 once - TRBV10-3 12
CASAPDSTDTQYF TGTGCCAGCGCGCCAGACAGCACAGATACGCAGTATTTT TRBJ2-3 - - TRBV18 13
CASQPYQETQYF TGTGCCAGCCAGCCGTACCAAGAGACCCAGTACTTC TRBJ2-5 few - TRBV7-2 12
CSVAIRIDRADEQYF TGCAGCGTTGCAATTCGGATTGACAGGGCCGACGAGCAGTACTTC TRBJ2-7 few TRBD1 TRBV29-1 15
CASSLNSGRAGETQYF TGCGCCAGCAGCTTGAATAGCGGGAGGGCCGGAGAGACCCAGTACTTC TRBJ2-5 - TRBD2 TRBV5-1 16
CSAMNPGTRRTGGYTF TGCAGTGCCATGAATCCCGGGACACGGAGAACGGGAGGCTACACCTTC TRBJ1-2 - - TRBV20-1 16
CASSETSEAFF TGTGCCAGCTCAGAGACCAGTGAAGCTTTCTTT TRBJ1-1 - - TRBV18 11